These T cell receptor beta chains were read from a single sample in a study of T-cell memory formation after mild COVID-19. From the 5' RACE reads, TCRdb called clonotypes with MiXCR, one entry per CDR3 protein. The data contain around 250,000 distinct CDR3 sequences, roughly 16% of them singletons. Sequenced material: PBMCs or a T cell subset sorted from them (not recorded which). The receptors stem from a man younger than 35 who had mild COVID-19 (a few samples of this study predate the infection). Cell type and time point are not known. Both conserved end residues are part of each CDR3. D genes are given only for firm matches. Not all rows give a size; the values are once, few, many and, for expanded clones, a class.

clone_size j_call d_call v_call cdr3_aa cdr3_nt
few TRBJ2-1 - TRBV4-3 CASSQDRGWQYNEQFF TGCGCCAGCAGCCAAGATCGAGGTTGGCAGTACAATGAGCAGTTCTTC
- TRBJ2-3 TRBD2 TRBV20-1 CSAESGGAVTDTQYF TGCAGTGCTGAGAGCGGGGGGGCTGTCACAGATACGCAGTATTTT
- TRBJ2-3 TRBD2 TRBV5-1 CATQGGLAATDTQYF TGCGCCACCCAGGGGGGACTAGCGGCCACAGATACGCAGTATTTT
- TRBJ1-1 - TRBV12-3/TRBV12-4 CASSLGPGPVSEAFF TGTGCCAGCTCACTGGGGCCGGGACCCGTATCGGAAGCTTTCTTT
few TRBJ2-3 - TRBV6-5 CASSYSLNRASDTQYF TGTGCCAGCAGTTACTCGTTGAATCGGGCCTCAGATACGCAGTATTTT
few TRBJ1-5 TRBD1 TRBV6-5 CASRRTGYGNQPQHF TGTGCCAGCAGGCGGACAGGGTATGGCAATCAGCCCCAGCATTTT
few TRBJ2-7 TRBD2 TRBV12-3/TRBV12-4 CASPSGASSYEQYF TGTGCCAGCCCAAGCGGGGCGAGCTCCTACGAGCAGTACTTC
few TRBJ2-3 - TRBV18 CASSPDSLATDTQYF TGTGCCAGCTCACCAGACAGCCTTGCCACAGATACGCAGTATTTT
few TRBJ1-1 - TRBV5-1 CASTGHGIGDTEAFF TGCGCCAGCACGGGGCACGGGATTGGGGACACTGAAGCTTTCTTT
few TRBJ2-3 - TRBV6-6 CASRFASGGTDTQYF TGTGCCAGTCGATTTGCCTCGGGGGGCACAGATACGCAGTATTTT
- TRBJ2-2 TRBD2 TRBV25-1 CASSSAGGATGELFF TGTGCCAGCAGTTCCGCCGGGGGGGCGACCGGGGAGCTGTTTTTT
few TRBJ2-5 TRBD1 TRBV7-8 CASSPGTGRQETQYF TGTGCCAGCAGCCCTGGGACAGGAAGGCAAGAGACCCAGTACTTC
few TRBJ2-4 TRBD1 TRBV5-1 CASSSSGTGIDIQYF TGCGCCAGCAGCTCCTCCGGGACAGGAATCGACATTCAGTACTTC
- TRBJ2-3 - TRBV4-1 CASSQAGLRDTQYF TGCGCCAGCAGCCAAGCGGGCCTGCGAGATACGCAGTATTTT
- TRBJ1-4 - TRBV7-2 CASSPWSTNEKLFF TGTGCCAGCAGCCCCTGGTCAACTAATGAAAAACTGTTTTTT
- TRBJ2-6 - TRBV4-1 CASSRSWVTEGANVLTF TGCGCCAGCAGCCGTTCTTGGGTGACGGAAGGGGCCAACGTCCTGACTTTC
- TRBJ2-5 TRBD2 TRBV3-1 CASSQEGTNGQETQYF TGTGCCAGCAGCCAAGAGGGGACTAACGGGCAAGAGACCCAGTACTTC
few TRBJ2-1 - TRBV15 CATSPRIGGYNEQFF TGTGCCACCAGCCCGCGAATTGGGGGCTACAATGAGCAGTTCTTC
few TRBJ2-7 TRBD2 TRBV9 CASSAPGTRGGEQYF TGTGCCAGCAGCGCTCCTGGCACACGCGGGGGCGAGCAGTACTTC
few TRBJ1-5 TRBD1 TRBV20-1 CSAPRQQGGNQPQHF TGCAGTGCTCCTCGCCAGCAGGGGGGTAATCAGCCCCAGCATTTT
- TRBJ2-3 - TRBV12-3/TRBV12-4 CASSFAAGALDTQNF -
many TRBJ2-2 - TRBV12-3/TRBV12-4 CASSLGVGELFF TGTGCCAGCAGTTTGGGGGTCGGGGAGCTGTTTTTT
- TRBJ2-7 - TRBV21-1 CASSNSRGKYEEQYF TGTGCCAGCAGCAACTCCCGGGGGAAGTACGAGGAGCAGTACTTC
- TRBJ2-5 - TRBV7-2 CASSSGTFQQETQYF TGTGCCAGCAGTTCCGGGACTTTTCAACAAGAGACCCAGTACTTC